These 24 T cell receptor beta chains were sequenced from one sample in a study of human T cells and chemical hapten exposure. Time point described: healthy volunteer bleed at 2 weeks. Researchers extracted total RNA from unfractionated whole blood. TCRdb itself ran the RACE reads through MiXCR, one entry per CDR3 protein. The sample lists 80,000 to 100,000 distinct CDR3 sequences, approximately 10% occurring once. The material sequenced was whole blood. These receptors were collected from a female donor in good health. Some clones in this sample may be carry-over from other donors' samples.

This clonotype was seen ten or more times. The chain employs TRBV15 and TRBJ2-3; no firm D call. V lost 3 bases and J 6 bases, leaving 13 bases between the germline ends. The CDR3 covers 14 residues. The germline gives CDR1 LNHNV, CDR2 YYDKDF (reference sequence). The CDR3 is CATSSTWAEDTQYF. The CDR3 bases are TGTGCCACCAGCAGCACCTGGGCCGAGGATACGCAGTATTTT.

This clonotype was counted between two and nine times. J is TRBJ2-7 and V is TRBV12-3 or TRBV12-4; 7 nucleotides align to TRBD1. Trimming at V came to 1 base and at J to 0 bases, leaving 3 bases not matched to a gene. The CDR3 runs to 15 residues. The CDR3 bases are TGTGCCAGCAGTTTAGGAGGGACAGTCTCCTACGAGCAGTACTTC. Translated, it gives CASSLGGTVSYEQYF.

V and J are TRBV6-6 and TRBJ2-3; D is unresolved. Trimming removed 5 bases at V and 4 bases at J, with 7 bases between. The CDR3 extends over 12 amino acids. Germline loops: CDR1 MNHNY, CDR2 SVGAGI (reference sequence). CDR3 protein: CASSPTPDTQYF. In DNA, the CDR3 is TGTGCCAGCAGTCCGACACCAGATACGCAGTATTTT.

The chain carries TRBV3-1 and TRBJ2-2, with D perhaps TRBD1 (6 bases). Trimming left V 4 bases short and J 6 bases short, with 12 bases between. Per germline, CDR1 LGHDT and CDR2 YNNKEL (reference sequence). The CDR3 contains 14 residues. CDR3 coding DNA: TGTGCCAGCAGCCCCGACGACAGGTCCGGGGAGCTGTTTTTT. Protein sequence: CASSPDDRSGELFF.

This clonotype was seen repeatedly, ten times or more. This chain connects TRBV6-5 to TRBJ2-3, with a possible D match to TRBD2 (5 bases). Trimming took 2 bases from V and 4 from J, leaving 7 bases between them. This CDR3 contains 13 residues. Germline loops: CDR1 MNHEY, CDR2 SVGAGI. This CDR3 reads CASSYERADTQYF. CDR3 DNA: TGTGCCAGCAGTTACGAGAGGGCAGATACGCAGTATTTT.

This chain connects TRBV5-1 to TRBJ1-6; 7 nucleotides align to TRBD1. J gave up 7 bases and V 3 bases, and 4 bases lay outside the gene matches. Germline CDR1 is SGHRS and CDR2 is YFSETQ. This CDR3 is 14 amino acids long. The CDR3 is CASSSLTGNSPLHF. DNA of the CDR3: TGCGCCAGCAGCTCGCTGACAGGGAATTCACCCCTCCACTTT.

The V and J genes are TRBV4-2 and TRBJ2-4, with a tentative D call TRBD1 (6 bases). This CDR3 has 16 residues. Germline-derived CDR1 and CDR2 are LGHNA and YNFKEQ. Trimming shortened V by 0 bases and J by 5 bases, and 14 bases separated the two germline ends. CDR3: CASSQDPSGAENIQYF. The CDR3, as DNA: TGTGCCAGCAGCCAAGATCCCTCAGGGGCCGAAAACATTCAGTACTTC.

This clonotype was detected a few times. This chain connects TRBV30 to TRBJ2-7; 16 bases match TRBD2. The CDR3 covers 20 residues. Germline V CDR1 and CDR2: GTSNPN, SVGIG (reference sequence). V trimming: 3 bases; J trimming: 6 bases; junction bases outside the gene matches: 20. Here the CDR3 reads CAWRGQSGLAGGGSQSEQYF. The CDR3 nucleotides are TGTGCCTGGAGGGGACAGTCGGGACTAGCGGGAGGGGGGAGTCAGAGCGAGCAGTACTTC.

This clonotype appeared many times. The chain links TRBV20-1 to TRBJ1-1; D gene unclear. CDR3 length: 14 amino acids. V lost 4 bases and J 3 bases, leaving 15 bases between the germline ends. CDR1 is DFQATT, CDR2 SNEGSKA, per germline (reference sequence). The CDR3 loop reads CSAKKTGPHTEAFF. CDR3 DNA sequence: TGCAGTGCTAAGAAGACCGGGCCTCACACTGAAGCTTTCTTT.

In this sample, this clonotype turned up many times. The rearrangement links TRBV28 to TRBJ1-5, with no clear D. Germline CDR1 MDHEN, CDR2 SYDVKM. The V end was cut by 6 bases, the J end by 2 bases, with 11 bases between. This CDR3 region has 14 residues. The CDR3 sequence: CASSIDTGNQPQHF. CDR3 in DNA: TGTGCCAGCAGCATTGACACCGGCAATCAGCCCCAGCATTTT.

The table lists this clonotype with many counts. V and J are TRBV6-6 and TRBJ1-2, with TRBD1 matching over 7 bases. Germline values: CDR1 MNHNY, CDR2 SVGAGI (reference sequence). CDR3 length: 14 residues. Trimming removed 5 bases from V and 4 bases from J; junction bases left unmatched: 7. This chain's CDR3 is CASSTPGQAYGYTF. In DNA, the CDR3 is TGTGCCAGCAGTACTCCCGGACAGGCCTATGGCTACACCTTC.

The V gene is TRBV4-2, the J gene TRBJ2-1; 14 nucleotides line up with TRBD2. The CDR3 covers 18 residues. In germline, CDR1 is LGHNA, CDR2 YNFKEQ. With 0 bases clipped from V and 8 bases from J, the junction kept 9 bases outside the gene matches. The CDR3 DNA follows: TGTGCCAGCAGCCAAGACCTGGGACTAGCGGGAGAGAAGTATGAGCAGTTCTTC. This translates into CASSQDLGLAGEKYEQFF.

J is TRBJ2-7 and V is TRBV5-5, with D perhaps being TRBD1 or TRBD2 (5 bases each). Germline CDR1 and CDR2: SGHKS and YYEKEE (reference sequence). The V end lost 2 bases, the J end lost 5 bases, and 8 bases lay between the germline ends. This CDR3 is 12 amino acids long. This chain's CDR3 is CASSFWGNEQYF. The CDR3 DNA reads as TGTGCCAGCAGCTTTTGGGGGAACGAGCAGTACTTC.

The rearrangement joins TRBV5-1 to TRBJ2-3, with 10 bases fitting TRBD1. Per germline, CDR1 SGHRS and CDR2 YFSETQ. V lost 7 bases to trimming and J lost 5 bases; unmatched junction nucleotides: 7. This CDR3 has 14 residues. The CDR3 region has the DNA TGCGCCAGCGCGGGACAGGGGAGGCTAGATACGCAGTATTTT. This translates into CASAGQGRLDTQYF.

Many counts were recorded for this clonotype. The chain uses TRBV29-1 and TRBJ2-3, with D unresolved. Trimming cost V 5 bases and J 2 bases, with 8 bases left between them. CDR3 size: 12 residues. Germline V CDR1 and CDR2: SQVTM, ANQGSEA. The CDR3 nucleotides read TGCAGCGTTACGGACCACACAGATACGCAGTATTTT. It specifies CSVTDHTDTQYF.

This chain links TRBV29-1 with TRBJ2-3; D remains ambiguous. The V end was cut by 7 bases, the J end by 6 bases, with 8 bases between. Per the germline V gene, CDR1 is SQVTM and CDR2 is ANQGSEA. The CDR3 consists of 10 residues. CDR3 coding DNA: TGCAGCGGCTCCTGGGATACGCAGTATTTT. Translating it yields CSGSWDTQYF.

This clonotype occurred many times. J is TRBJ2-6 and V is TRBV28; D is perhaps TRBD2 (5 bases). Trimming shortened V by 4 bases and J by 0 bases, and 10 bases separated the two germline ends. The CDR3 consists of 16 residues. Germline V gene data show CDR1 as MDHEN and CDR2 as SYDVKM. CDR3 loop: CASSSPGSSGANVLTF. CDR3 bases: TGTGCCAGCAGTTCCCCGGGGAGCTCTGGGGCCAACGTCCTGACTTTC.

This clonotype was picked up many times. CDR3 sequence: CASSYSGASGYNEQFF. The CDR3 coding sequence is TGTGCCAGCAGTTACTCCGGGGCTAGCGGCTACAATGAGCAGTTCTTC. This rearrangement joins TRBV6-6 to TRBJ2-1; TRBD2 aligns across 7 bases. There are 16 residues in the CDR3. Trimming cost V 0 bases and J 3 bases; bases outside gene matches: 5. CDR1 MNHNY and CDR2 SVGAGI come from the germline V gene (reference sequence).

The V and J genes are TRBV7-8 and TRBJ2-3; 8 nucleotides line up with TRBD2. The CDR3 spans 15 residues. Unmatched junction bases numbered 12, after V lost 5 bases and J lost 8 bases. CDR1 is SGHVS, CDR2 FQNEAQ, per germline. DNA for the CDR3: TGTGCCAGCAGCCCGAACAGCGGGAGTTTTTTTACGCAGTATTTT. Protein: CASSPNSGSFFTQYF.

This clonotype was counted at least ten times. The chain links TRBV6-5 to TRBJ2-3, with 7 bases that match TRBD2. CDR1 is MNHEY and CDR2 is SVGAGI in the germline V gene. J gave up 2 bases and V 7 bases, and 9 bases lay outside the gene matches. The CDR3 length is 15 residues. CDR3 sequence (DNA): TGTGCCAGCACCCCTAGGAGCGGGATCACAGATACGCAGTATTTT. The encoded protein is CASTPRSGITDTQYF.

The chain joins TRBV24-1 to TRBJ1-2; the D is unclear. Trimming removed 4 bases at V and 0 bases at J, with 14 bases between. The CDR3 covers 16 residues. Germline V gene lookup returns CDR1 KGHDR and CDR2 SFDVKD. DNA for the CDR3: TGTGCCACCAGTGAAACAAATGGACGCTCTAACTATGGCTACACCTTC. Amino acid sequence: CATSETNGRSNYGYTF.

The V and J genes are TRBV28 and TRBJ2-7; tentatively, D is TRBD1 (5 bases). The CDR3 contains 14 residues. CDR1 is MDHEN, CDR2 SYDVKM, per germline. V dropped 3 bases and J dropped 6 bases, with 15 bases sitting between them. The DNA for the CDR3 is TGTGCCAGCAGTTTTATAAGTAGGGGCCTCGAGCAGTACTTC. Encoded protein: CASSFISRGLEQYF.

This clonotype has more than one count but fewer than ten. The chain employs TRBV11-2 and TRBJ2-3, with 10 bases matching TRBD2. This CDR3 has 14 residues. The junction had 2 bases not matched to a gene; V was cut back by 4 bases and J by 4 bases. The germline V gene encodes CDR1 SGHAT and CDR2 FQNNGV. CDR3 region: CASSSSGSPDTQYF. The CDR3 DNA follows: TGTGCCAGCAGCTCTAGCGGGAGCCCAGATACGCAGTATTTT.

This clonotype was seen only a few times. The CDR3 protein is CASGPGGGYEQYF. CDR3 nucleotide sequence: TGTGCCAGTGGGCCGGGGGGCGGCTACGAGCAGTACTTC. This chain connects TRBV19 to TRBJ2-7; tentative D call: TRBD2 (7 bases). This CDR3 spans 13 amino acids. Germline CDR1 and CDR2: LNHDA and SQIVND (reference sequence). Trimming pared 8 bases from V and 3 bases from J, leaving 14 bases between. Using reference TRBV19 and TRBJ2-7 for the parts outside the CDR3, the full variable domain is DGGITQSPKYLFRKEGQNVTLSCEQNLNHDAMYWYRQDPGQGLRLIYYSQIVNDFQKGDIAEGYSVSREKKESFPLTVTSAQKNPTAFYLCASGPGGGYEQYFGPGTRLTVT.